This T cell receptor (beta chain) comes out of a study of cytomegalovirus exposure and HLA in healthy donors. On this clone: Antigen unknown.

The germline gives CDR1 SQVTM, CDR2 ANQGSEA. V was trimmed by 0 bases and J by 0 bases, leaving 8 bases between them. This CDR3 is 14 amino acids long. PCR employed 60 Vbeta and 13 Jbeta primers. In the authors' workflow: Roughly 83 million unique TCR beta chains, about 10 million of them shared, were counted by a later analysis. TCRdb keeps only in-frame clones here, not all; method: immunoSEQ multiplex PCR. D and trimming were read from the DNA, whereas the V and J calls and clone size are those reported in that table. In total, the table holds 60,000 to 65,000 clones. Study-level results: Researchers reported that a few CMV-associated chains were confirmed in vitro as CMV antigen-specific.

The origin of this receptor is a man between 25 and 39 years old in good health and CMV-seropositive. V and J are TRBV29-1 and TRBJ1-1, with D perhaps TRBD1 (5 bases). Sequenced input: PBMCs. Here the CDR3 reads CSVEEAGMNTEAFF. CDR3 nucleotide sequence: TGCAGCGTTGAAGAGGCAGGGATGAACACTGAAGCTTTCTTT.